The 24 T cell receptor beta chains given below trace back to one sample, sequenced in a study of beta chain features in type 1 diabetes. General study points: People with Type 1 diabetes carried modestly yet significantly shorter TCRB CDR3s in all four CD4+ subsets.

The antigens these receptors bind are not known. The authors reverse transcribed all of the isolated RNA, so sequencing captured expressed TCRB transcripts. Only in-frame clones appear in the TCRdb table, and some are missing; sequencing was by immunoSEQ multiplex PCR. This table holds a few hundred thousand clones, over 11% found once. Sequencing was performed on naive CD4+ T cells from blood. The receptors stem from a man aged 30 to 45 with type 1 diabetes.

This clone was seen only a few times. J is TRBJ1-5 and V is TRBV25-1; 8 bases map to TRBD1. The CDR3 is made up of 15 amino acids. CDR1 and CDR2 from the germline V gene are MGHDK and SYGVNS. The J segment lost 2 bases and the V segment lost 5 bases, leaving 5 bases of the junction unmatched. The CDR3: CASSPTGGGNQPQHF. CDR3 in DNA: TGTGCCAGCAGTCCTACAGGGGGAGGCAATCAGCCCCAGCATTTT.

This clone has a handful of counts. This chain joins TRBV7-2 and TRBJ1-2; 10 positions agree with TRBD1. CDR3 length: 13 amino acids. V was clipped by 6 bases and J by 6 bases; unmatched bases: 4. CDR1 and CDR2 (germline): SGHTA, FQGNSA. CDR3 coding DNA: TGTGCCAGCAGAGAGACAGGGGGCCATGGCTACACCTTC. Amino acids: CASRETGGHGYTF.

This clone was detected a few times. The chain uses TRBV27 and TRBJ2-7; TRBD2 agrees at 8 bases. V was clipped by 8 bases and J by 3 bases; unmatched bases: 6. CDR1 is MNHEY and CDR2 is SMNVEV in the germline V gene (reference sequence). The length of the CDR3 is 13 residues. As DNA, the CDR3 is TGTGCCAGCGGACGGAGCGGGAGCTACGAGCAGTACTTC. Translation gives CASGRSGSYEQYF.

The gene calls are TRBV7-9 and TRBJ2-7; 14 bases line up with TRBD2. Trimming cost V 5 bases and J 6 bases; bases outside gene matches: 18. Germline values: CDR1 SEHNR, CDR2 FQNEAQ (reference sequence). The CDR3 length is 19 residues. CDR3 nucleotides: TGTGCCAGCAGCCCATCAATAGGACTAGCGGGAGGCCCGCGAGGCGAGCAGTACTTC. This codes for CASSPSIGLAGGPRGEQYF.

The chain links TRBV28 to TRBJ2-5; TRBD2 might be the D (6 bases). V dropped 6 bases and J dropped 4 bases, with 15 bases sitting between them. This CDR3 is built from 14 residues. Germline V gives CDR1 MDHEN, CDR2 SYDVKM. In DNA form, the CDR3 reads TGTGCCAGCAGCCGCCGTTCCGGGAGAGAGACCCAGTACTTC. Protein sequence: CASSRRSGRETQYF.

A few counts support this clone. The CDR3 sequence is CASSPQTSESYEQYF. DNA of the CDR3: TGTGCCAGCTCACCTCAGACTAGCGAGTCCTACGAGCAGTACTTC. The rearrangement uses TRBV18 and TRBJ2-7, with TRBD2 identical over 8 bases. The CDR3 has 15 residues. CDR1 and CDR2 (germline): KGHSH, LQKENI. The V and J ends lost 3 bases and 1 base, in that order; junction bases with no gene match: 5. The full variable domain, with the rest looked up from reference TRBV18 and TRBJ2-7, is NAGVMQNPRHLVRRRGQEARLRCSPMKGHSHVYWYRQLPEEGLKFMVYLQKENIIDESGMPKERFSAEFPKEGPSILRIQQVVRGDSAAYFCASSPQTSESYEQYFGPGTRLTVT.

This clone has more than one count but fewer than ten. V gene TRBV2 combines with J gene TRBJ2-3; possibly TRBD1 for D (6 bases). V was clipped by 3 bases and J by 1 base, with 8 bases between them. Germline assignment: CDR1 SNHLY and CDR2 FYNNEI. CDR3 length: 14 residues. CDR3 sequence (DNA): TGTGCCAGCAGTGACCGGACAGGCACAGATACGCAGTATTTT. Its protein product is CASSDRTGTDTQYF.

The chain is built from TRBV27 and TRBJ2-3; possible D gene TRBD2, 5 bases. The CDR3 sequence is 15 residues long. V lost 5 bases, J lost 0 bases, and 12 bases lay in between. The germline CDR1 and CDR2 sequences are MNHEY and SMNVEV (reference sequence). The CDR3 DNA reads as TGTGCCAGCAGTCCAGCGGAGGAGAGCACAGATACGCAGTATTTT. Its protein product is CASSPAEESTDTQYF.

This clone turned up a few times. The DNA of the CDR3 is TGTGCCAGCAGCTCGGGGACTGTTTCCTACGAGCAGTACTTC. As protein: CASSSGTVSYEQYF. The V and J genes are TRBV7-9 and TRBJ2-7; maybe TRBD2 (6 bases). The V end lost 4 bases, the J end lost 1 base, and 11 bases lay between the germline ends. The germline V gene encodes CDR1 SEHNR and CDR2 FQNEAQ (reference sequence). The CDR3 has 14 amino acids.

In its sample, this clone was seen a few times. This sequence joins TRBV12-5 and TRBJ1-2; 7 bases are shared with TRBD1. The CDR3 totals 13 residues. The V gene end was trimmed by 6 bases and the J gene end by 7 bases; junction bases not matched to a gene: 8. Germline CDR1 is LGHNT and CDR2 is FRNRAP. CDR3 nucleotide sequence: TGTGCTAGTGGCAGGGACAGTTTTGCTGGCTACACCTTC. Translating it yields CASGRDSFAGYTF.

CDR3 DNA sequence: TGTGCCAGCAGTTTCGGGACAGGGGCCACTGAAGCTTTCTTT. Protein product: CASSFGTGATEAFF. The chain uses TRBV5-4 and TRBJ1-1; 10 nucleotides line up with TRBD1. Germline V CDR1 and CDR2: SGHNT, YYREEE (reference sequence). The CDR3 runs 14 residues. The ends lost 5 bases at V and 4 bases at J; junction bases unmatched: 5.

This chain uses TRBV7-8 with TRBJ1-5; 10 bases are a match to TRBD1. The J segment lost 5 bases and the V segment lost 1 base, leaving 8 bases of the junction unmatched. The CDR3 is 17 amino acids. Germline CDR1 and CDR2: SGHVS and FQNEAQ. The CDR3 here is CASSLGTWTGGYQPQHF. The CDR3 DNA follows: TGTGCCAGCAGCTTAGGGACCTGGACAGGGGGTTATCAGCCCCAGCATTTT.

The CDR3 DNA follows: TGTGCCATCAGTGAGGTCGGTAGCGGAAGCACAGATACGCAGTATTTT. As protein: CAISEVGSGSTDTQYF. This chain connects TRBV10-3 to TRBJ2-3, with D tentatively TRBD2 (6 bases). The CDR3 has 16 residues. V shed 2 bases and J shed 0 bases, with 12 bases lying between them. Germline values: CDR1 ENHRY, CDR2 SYGVKD.

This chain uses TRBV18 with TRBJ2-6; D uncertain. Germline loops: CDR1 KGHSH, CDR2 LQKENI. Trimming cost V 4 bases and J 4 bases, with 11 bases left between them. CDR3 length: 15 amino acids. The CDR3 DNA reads TGTGCCAGCTCACTAGCTCGCTCAGGGGCCAACGTCCTGACTTTC. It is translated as CASSLARSGANVLTF.

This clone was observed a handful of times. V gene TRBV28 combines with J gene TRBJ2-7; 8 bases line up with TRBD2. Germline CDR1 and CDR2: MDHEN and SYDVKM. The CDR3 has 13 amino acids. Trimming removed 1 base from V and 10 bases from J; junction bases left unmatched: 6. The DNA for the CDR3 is TGTGCCAGCAGTTTATCTCGCGGGAGGCCTCAGTACTTC. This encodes CASSLSRGRPQYF.

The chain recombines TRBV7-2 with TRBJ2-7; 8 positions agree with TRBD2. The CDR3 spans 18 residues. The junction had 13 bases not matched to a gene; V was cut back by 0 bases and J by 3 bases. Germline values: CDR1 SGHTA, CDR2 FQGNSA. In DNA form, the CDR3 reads TGTGCCAGCAGCTTAGCGAATGGCGGGCTAGCGGGTATCTACGAGCAGTACTTC. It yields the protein CASSLANGGLAGIYEQYF.

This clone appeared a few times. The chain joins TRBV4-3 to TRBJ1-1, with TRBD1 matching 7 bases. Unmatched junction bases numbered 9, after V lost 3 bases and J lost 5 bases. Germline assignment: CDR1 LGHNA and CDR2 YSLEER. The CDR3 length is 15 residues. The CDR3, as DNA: TGCGCCAGCAGCCAGAACAGGGGAAGTTGGACTGAAGCTTTCTTT. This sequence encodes CASSQNRGSWTEAFF.

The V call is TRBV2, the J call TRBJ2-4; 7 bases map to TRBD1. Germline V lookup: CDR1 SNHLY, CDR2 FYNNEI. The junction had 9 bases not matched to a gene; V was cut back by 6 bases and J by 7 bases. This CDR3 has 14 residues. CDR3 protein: CASSPTGSGNIQYF. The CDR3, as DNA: TGTGCCAGCAGCCCGACAGGGTCAGGGAACATTCAGTACTTC.

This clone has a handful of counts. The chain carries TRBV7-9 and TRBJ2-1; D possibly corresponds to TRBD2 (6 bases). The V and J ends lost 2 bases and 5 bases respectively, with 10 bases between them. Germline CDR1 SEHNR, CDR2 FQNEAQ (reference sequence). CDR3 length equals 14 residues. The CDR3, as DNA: TGTGCCAGCAGCTTATATCGACTAGACAATGAGCAGTTCTTC. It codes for CASSLYRLDNEQFF.

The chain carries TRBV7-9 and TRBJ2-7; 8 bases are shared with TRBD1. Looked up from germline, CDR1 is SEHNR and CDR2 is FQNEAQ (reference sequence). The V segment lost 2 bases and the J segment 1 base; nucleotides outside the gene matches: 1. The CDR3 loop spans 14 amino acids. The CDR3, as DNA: TGTGCCAGCAGCTTATGGGACAGGTCCTACGAGCAGTACTTC. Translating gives CASSLWDRSYEQYF. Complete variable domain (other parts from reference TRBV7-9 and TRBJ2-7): DTGVSQNPRHKITKRGQNVTFRCDPISEHNRLYWYRQTLGQGPEFLTYFQNEAQLEKSRLLSDRFSAERPKGSFSTLEIQRTEQGDSAMYLCASSLWDRSYEQYFGPGTRLTVT.

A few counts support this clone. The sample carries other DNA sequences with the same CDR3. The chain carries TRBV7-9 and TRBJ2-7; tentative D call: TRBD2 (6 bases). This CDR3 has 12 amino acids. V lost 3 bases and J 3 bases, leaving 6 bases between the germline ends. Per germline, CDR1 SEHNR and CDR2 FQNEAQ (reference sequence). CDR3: CASSFSGYEQYF. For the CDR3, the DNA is TGTGCCAGCAGCTTTAGCGGCTACGAGCAGTACTTC.

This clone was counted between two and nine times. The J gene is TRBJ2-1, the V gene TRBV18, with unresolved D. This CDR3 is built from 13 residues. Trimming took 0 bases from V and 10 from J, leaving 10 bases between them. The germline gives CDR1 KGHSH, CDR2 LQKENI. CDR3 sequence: CASSPPSEREQFF. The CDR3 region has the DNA TGTGCCAGCTCACCACCCAGCGAGAGGGAGCAGTTCTTC.

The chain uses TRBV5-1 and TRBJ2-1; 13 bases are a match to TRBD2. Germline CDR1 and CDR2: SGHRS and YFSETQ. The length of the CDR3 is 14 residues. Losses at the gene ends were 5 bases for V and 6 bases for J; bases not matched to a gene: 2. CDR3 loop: CASRGTSGINEQFF. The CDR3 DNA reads TGCGCCAGCAGAGGGACTAGCGGGATCAATGAGCAGTTCTTC.

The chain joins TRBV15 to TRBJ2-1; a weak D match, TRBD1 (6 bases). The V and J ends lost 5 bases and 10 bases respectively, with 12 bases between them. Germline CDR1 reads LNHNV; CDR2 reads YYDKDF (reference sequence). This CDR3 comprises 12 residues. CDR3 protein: CATSRTGQEQFF. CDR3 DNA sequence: TGTGCCACCAGCCGAACCGGACAGGAGCAGTTCTTC. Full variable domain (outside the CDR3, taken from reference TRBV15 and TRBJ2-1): DAMVIQNPRYQVTQFGKPVTLSCSQTLNHNVMYWYQQKSSQAPKLLFHYYDKDFNNEADTPDNFQSRRPNTSFCFLDIRSPGLGDTAMYLCATSRTGQEQFFGPGTRLTVL.